This passage covers 8 T cell receptor beta chains from one sample sequenced in a study of blood T cell repertoires in COVID-19. Assay used: immunoSEQ multiplex PCR; TCRdb lists only in-frame clones, some missing. The sample lists about 190,000 clones; approximately 79% were seen once. The sample comprised peripheral blood. The receptors shown here come from a man in his thirties or forties with active or convalescent COVID-19.

The chain joins TRBV11-3 to TRBJ2-7; D might be TRBD1 (5 bases). The CDR3 has 12 residues. V was trimmed by 3 bases and J by 2 bases, leaving 5 bases between them. Germline CDR1 and CDR2: SGHNT and YENEEA. The CDR3 reads CASSLTAYEQYF. The CDR3 bases are TGTGCCAGCAGCTTGACAGCCTACGAGCAGTACTTC.

The V call is TRBV7-3, the J call TRBJ1-1, with D unclear. This CDR3 contains 15 residues. Trimming shortened V by 5 bases and J by 1 base, and 14 bases separated the two germline ends. CDR1 is SGHTA and CDR2 is FQGTGA in the germline V gene. The CDR3 is CASSPRQRANTEAFF. As DNA, the CDR3 is TGTGCCAGCAGCCCCAGACAACGCGCGAACACTGAAGCTTTCTTT.

The J gene is TRBJ1-2, the V gene TRBV27; 7 nucleotides agree with TRBD1. Germline CDR1 and CDR2: MNHEY and SMNVEV (reference sequence). CDR3 size: 14 residues. V gave up 5 bases and J gave up 8 bases; unmatched junction bases: 11. The CDR3 is CASSPSTGTVGYTF. For the CDR3, the DNA is TGTGCCAGCAGTCCGAGTACCGGGACAGTAGGCTACACCTTC.

The J gene is TRBJ2-7, the V gene TRBV29-1; the D is unclear. Per germline, CDR1 SQVTM and CDR2 ANQGSEA. This CDR3 spans 11 amino acids. V dropped 4 bases and J dropped 0 bases, with 4 bases sitting between them. The chain's CDR3 is CSVGPSYEQYF. As DNA, the CDR3 is TGCAGCGTTGGGCCCTCCTACGAGCAGTACTTC.

The CDR3, as DNA: TGTGCCAGCAGCGCGTTGGCTAGCGGGAGGAACCCCCGAGATACGCAGTATTTT. Its translation: CASSALASGRNPRDTQYF. The chain uses TRBV28 and TRBJ2-3; 11 bases line up with TRBD2. The germline gives CDR1 MDHEN, CDR2 SYDVKM. V lost 6 bases to trimming and J lost 5 bases; unmatched junction nucleotides: 16. The CDR3 has 18 residues. Full variable domain (remainder filled in from reference TRBV28 and TRBJ2-3): DVKVTQSSRYLVKRTGEKVFLECVQDMDHENMFWYRQDPGLGLRLIYFSYDVKMKEKGDIPEGYSVSREKKERFSLILESASTNQTSMYLCASSALASGRNPRDTQYFGPGTRLTVL.

The chain is built from TRBV19 and TRBJ1-5; D is ambiguous. Between the trimmed V and J ends, which lost 6 bases and 2 bases, there was a span of 14 bases. This CDR3 is 15 amino acids long. Germline V gene lookup returns CDR1 LNHDA and CDR2 SQIVND (reference sequence). The CDR3 DNA reads TGTGCCAGTAGGGGCCGGGAGGCGGGCAATCAGCCCCAGCATTTT. As protein: CASRGREAGNQPQHF.

The chain joins TRBV2 to TRBJ1-6; the D gene is possibly TRBD1 (5 bases). This CDR3 is 14 amino acids long. Germline values: CDR1 SNHLY, CDR2 FYNNEI. CDR3 sequence reads: CAIRGAGINSPLHF. In nucleotides, the CDR3 is TGTGCTATACGAGGGGCGGGGATCAATTCACCCCTCCACTTT.

The CDR3 sequence: CASSDRDRAAFF. The DNA of the CDR3 is TGTGCCAGCAGTGATAGGGACAGGGCTGCTTTCTTT. The chain joins TRBV2 to TRBJ1-1; 9 bases map to TRBD1. Germline CDR1 and CDR2: SNHLY and FYNNEI. Trimming removed 3 bases from V and 11 bases from J; junction bases left unmatched: 4. The CDR3 spans 12 residues.